This TCR beta chain was sequenced during a study of blood T cell repertoires in COVID-19. Study overall: Donors in the United States, Italy and Spain gave samples during acute or convalescent COVID-19. The cDNA or gDNA used as material had been derived from T cells, B-cell-depleted T cells, or PBMCs.

In the source study's methods: Counts of nucleated cells, estimated from reference gene primer amplification, were obtained. TCRdb's table, derived via immunoSEQ multiplex PCR, lists solely in-frame clones and lacks some. V and J calls and clone size follow that table, whereas D and trimming were derived from the DNA. The sample contains about 130,000 clones, roughly three quarters of which appear only once. The trim removed 2 bases at V and 4 bases at J, leaving 5 bases unmatched. The germline CDR1 and CDR2 sequences are MNHNS and SASEGT. The CDR3 sequence is 15 residues long. The V call is TRBV6-1, the J call TRBJ2-1; TRBD2 agrees at 7 bases. Material for sequencing was peripheral blood. This clonotype was obtained from a woman between 65 and 79 years old with acute or convalescent COVID-19. The chain's CDR3 is CASSEFTGGYNEQFF. CDR3 coding DNA: TGTGCCAGCAGTGAATTTACGGGAGGATACAATGAGCAGTTCTTC.